This T cell receptor beta chain was recorded in a study of OX40 agonist ivuxolimab in advanced cancers. Background on the study: Patients with prior anti-PD-1, anti-PD-L1 or anti-CTLA-4 therapy were eligible; less than 50% had some. Of the patients, three showed partial responses, one with hepatocellular carcinoma and two with cutaneous melanoma. Overall study results and limits: Among the nonresponders, some also had low normalized T-cell clonal expansion. There were, on average, more expanded clones in CD8+ T cells than in CD4+.

About this clone: The antigen is unknown.

The method was immunoSEQ multiplex PCR; TCRdb's version includes in-frame clones alone and lacks a portion of them. The sample shows about 71,000 clones, 91% of them seen only once. Trimming stripped 0 bases from V and 8 bases from J, with 10 bases between. Germline assignment: CDR1 ENHRY and CDR2 SYGVKD. The CDR3 runs to 13 residues. This chain links TRBV10-3 with TRBJ1-2, with D unclear. Sequencing used CD4+ or CD8+ T cells sorted from blood, obtained in a trial of the OX40 agonist ivuxolimab. This TCR derives from an adult with an advanced solid tumor such as melanoma, head and neck, liver or kidney cancer. DNA for the CDR3: TGTGCCATCAGTGAGTCGATCATTGGCGGCTACACCTTC. Encoded protein: CAISESIIGGYTF.